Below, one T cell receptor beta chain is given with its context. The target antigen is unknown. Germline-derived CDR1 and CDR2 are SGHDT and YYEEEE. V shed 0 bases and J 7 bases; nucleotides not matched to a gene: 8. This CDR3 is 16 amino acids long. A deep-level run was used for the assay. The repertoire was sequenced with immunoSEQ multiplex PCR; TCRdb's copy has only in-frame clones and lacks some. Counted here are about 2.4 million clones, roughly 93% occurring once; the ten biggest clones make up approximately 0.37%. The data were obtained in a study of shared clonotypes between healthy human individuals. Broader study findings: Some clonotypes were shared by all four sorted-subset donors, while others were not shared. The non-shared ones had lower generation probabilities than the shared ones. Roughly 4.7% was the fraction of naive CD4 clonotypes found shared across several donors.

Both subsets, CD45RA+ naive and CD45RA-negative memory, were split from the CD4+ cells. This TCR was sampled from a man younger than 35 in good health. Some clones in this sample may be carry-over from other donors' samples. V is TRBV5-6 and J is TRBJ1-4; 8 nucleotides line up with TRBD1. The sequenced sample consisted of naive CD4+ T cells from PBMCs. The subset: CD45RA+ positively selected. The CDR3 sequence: CASSLARGHNLEKLFF. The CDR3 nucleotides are TGTGCCAGCAGCTTGGCCAGGGGGCATAATCTTGAAAAACTGTTTTTT.